The entry below gives a single T cell receptor (beta chain) sequence along with its context. Its antigen remains unknown. Germline V gene sequence: CDR1 SNHLY, CDR2 FYNNEI. The CDR3 runs to 14 residues. V was clipped by 4 bases and J by 1 base; unmatched bases: 0. Anyone with autoimmune disease history or systemic immunosuppression was excluded. Samples were taken at baseline and on day 1 of cycles 4 and 7. This entry belongs to a study of OX40 agonist ivuxolimab in advanced cancers. Study background: The dose-escalation cohort had hepatocellular carcinoma, melanoma, renal cell or head and neck cancer. Notes on the study in general: Among the lowest levels of clonal expansion were found in partial responders at 0.1-3.0 mg/kg.

Produced via immunoSEQ multiplex PCR; TCRdb's table is partial and in-frame only. The sample includes about 64,000 clones, around four fifths of them seen just once. V usage is TRBV2 and J usage is TRBJ1-5; 8 nucleotides agree with TRBD1. The source material was CD4+ or CD8+ T cells sorted from blood, sampled in a trial of the OX40 agonist ivuxolimab. This receptor was identified in an adult with an advanced solid tumor such as melanoma, head and neck, liver or kidney cancer. This CDR3 is CASSGQGSNQPQHF. The CDR3 DNA sequence: TGTGCCAGCAGTGGACAGGGGAGCAATCAGCCCCAGCATTTT.